This T cell receptor beta chain was sequenced during a study of shared clonotypes between healthy human individuals. Unsorted PBMC replicate PCRs used approximately 280 ng DNA, 25,000 to 30,000 T cell genomes. PBMC DNA, left unsorted, was sequenced on ten immunoSEQ deep assay plates. Using immunoSEQ multiplex PCR, the repertoire was profiled, and TCRdb retains in-frame clones only, with some absent. The table records a few hundred thousand clones, 79% of them present only once. About this clone itself: Distinct nucleotide sequences in the sample also encode this CDR3.

CDR3 size: 13 residues. V was cut by 0 bases and J by 4 bases, with 7 bases left in between. Looked up from germline, CDR1 is SGHNT and CDR2 is YYREEE (reference sequence). The specimen was PBMCs. This clonotype originated in a woman in her thirties or forties in good health. Some clones in this sample may be carry-over from other donors' samples. The rearrangement links TRBV5-4 to TRBJ2-5; D is unclear. CDR3 residues: CASSLAVRETQYF. DNA for the CDR3: TGTGCCAGCAGCTTGGCCGTGAGAGAGACCCAGTACTTC. Complete variable domain (other parts from reference TRBV5-4 and TRBJ2-5): ETGVTQSPTHLIKTRGQQVTLRCSSQSGHNTVSWYQQALGQGPQFIFQYYREEENGRGNFPPRFSGLQFPNYSSELNVNALELDDSALYLCASSLAVRETQYFGPGTRLLVL.